This is a list of T cell receptor beta chains from one sample in a study of cytomegalovirus exposure and HLA in healthy donors. Generated by immunoSEQ multiplex PCR, the TCRdb table keeps only in-frame clones and is missing some. Of around 130,000 clones listed, about 80% were seen once; the top ten hold 2.7%. The specimen sequenced was PBMCs. The receptors come from a boy aged 2-15 years in good health and CMV-seronegative. Each CDR3 is given with its conserved first and last residue. Fields, in order: V gene, clone size, J gene, D gene, CDR3 DNA, CDR3 protein. D genes are given only for firm matches. Rows give clone size only sometimes, using once, few, many, or a class for an expanded clone.

>TRBV6-4|many|TRBJ2-3|TRBD2
TGTGCCAGCAGTGGGACTAGCGGGGGCACAGATACGCAGTATTTT
CASSGTSGGTDTQYF
>TRBV11-2|.|TRBJ2-1|.
TGTGCCAGCAGCTTAATAGAGGCTAGCGAAACCGAAGCCTACAATGAGCAGTTCTTC
CASSLIEASETEAYNEQFF
>TRBV4-2|.|TRBJ1-2|TRBD1
TGTGCCAGCAGCCAGGAGACCGGGACAGGGGTGGAGGGCTACACCTTC
CASSQETGTGVEGYTF
>TRBV6-6|.|TRBJ1-5|.
TGTGCCAGCAGTTACTGGGGGCAGGGAATGAGCGGGCCCCAGCATTTT
CASSYWGQGMSGPQHF
>TRBV18|once|TRBJ1-6|.
TGTGCCAGCTCACCACTAGAGGAGAGGAATTCACCCCTCCACTTT
CASSPLEERNSPLHF
>TRBV6-5|.|TRBJ1-4|.
TGTGCCAGCAGCCGGACAGCGGCAACTAATGAAAAACTGTTTTTT
CASSRTAATNEKLFF
>TRBV19|.|TRBJ2-3|.
TGTGCCAGTAGTATAGTGACTTCTAGCACAGATACGCAGTATTTT
CASSIVTSSTDTQYF
>TRBV10-3|.|TRBJ2-6|TRBD2
TGTGCCATCAGTGCCCCCGGGGGGTCCCAATCTGGGGCCAACGTCCTGACTTTC
CAISAPGGSQSGANVLTF
>TRBV19|few|TRBJ2-5|TRBD2
TGTGCCAGTAGTGGAGTAGCGGGGGTGCTACCCTCGGTCGAGACCCAGTACTTC
CASSGVAGVLPSVETQYF
>TRBV4-1|.|TRBJ1-1|.
TGCGCCAGCAGCCAAGATGTCGGGAACACTGAAGCTTTCTTT
CASSQDVGNTEAFF
>TRBV30|.|TRBJ1-2|TRBD1
TGTGCCTGGAGTGTACAGGGACAGGGATTTTATGGCTACACCTTC
CAWSVQGQGFYGYTF
>TRBV2|once|TRBJ1-1|TRBD1
TGTGCCAGCAGTGAAGTAACAGGGGGCTTGACTGAAGCTTTCTTT
CASSEVTGGLTEAFF
>TRBV18|.|TRBJ2-1|TRBD1
TGTGCCAGCTCACCTGGGCAGGGGGCCTACAATGAGCAGTTCTTC
CASSPGQGAYNEQFF
>TRBV19|.|TRBJ1-6|TRBD1
TGTGCCAGTAGTATGGTCCAGAGGCGGGACAGGGCATCCTATAATTCACCCCTCCACTTT
CASSMVQRRDRASYNSPLHF
>TRBV19|.|TRBJ1-2|TRBD1
TGTGCCAGTAGTGTGGACAGGGGACTTAACTATGGCTACACCTTC
CASSVDRGLNYGYTF
>TRBV7-9|.|TRBJ1-1|.
TGTGCCAGCAGCTTAGGGGCAGGAGGGAACACTGAAGCTTTCTTT
CASSLGAGGNTEAFF
>TRBV6-4|.|TRBJ2-3|.
TGTGCCAGCAGTGGGACTATCACAGATACGCAGTATTTT
CASSGTITDTQYF
>TRBV16|few|TRBJ1-1|TRBD1
TGTGCCAGCAGCCAAATTGACAGGGTGAACACTGAAGCTTTCTTT
CASSQIDRVNTEAFF
>TRBV2|.|TRBJ1-1|.
TGTGCCAGCACCCTCAGGATCCCGAACACTGAAGCTTTCTTT
CASTLRIPNTEAFF
>TRBV7-9|.|TRBJ1-2|TRBD1
TGTGCCAGCAGCTTAATTTTGGGACAGGGGATCCATGGCTACACCTTC
CASSLILGQGIHGYTF
>TRBV6-5|few|TRBJ2-1|TRBD2
TGTGCCAGCAGTTACGGACTAGCGGCGAATGAGCAGTTCTTC
CASSYGLAANEQFF
>TRBV7-3|.|TRBJ2-1|TRBD2
TGTGCCAGCAGCCCAACTAGCGGTCCCTACAATGAGCAGTTCTTC
CASSPTSGPYNEQFF